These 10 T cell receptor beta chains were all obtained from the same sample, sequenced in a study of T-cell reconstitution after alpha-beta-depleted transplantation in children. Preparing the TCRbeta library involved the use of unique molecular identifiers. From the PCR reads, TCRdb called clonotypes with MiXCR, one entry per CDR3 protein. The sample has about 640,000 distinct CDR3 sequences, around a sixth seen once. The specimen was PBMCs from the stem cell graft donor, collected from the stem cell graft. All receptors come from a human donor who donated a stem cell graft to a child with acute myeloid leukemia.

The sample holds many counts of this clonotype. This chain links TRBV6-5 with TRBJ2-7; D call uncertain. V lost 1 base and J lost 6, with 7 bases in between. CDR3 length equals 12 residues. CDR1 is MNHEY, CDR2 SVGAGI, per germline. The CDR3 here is CASSYWGSEQYF. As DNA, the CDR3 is TGTGCCAGCAGTTACTGGGGTAGCGAGCAGTACTTC.

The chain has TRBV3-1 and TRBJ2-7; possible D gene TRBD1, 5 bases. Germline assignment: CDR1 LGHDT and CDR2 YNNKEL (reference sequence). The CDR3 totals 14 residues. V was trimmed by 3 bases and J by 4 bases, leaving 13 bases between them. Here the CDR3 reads CASSQPDRGYEQYF. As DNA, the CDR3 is TGTGCCAGCAGCCAGCCCGACAGAGGATACGAGCAGTACTTC.

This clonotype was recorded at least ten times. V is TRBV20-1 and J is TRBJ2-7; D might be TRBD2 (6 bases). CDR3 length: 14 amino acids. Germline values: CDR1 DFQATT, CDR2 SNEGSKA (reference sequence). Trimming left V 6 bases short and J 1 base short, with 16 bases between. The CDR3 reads CSAPRRGTSYEQYF. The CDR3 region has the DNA TGCAGTGCCCCAAGGCGGGGAACTTCCTACGAGCAGTACTTC.

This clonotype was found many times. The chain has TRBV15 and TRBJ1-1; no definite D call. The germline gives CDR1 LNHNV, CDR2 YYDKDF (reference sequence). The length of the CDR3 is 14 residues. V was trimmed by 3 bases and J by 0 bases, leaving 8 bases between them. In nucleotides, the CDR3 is TGTGCCACCAGCAGGAAGAAAATGAACACTGAAGCTTTCTTT. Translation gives CATSRKKMNTEAFF. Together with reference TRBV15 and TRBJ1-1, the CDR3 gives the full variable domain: DAMVIQNPRYQVTQFGKPVTLSCSQTLNHNVMYWYQQKSSQAPKLLFHYYDKDFNNEADTPDNFQSRRPNTSFCFLDIRSPGLGDTAMYLCATSRKKMNTEAFFGQGTRLTVV.

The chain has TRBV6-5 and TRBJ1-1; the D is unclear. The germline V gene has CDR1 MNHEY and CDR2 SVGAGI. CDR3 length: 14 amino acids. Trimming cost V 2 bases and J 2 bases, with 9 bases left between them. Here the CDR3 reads CASSYPSTNTEAFF. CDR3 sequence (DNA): TGTGCCAGCAGTTACCCGTCCACAAACACTGAAGCTTTCTTT.

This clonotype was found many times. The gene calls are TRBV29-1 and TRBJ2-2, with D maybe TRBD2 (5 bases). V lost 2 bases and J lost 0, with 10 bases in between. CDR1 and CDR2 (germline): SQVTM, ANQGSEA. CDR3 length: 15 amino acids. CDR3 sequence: CSVELAGTNTGELFF. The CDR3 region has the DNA TGCAGCGTTGAACTAGCCGGTACGAACACCGGGGAGCTGTTTTTT.

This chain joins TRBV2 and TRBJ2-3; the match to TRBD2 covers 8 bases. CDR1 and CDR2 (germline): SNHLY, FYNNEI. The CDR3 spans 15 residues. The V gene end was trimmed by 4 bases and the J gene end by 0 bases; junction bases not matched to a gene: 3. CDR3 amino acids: CASSGVAGSTDTQYF. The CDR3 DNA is TGTGCCAGCAGTGGGGTAGCGGGGAGCACAGATACGCAGTATTTT. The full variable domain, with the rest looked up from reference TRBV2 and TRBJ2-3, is EPEVTQTPSHQVTQMGQEVILRCVPISNHLYFYWYRQILGQKVEFLVSFYNNEISEKSEIFDDQFSVERPDGSNFTLKIRSTKLEDSAMYFCASSGVAGSTDTQYFGPGTRLTVL.

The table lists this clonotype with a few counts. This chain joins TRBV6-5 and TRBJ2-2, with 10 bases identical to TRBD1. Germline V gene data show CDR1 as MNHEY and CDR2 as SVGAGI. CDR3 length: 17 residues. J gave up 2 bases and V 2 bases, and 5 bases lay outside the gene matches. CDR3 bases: TGTGCCAGCAGTTACCCCGGGACAGGGGCCAACACCGGGGAGCTGTTTTTT. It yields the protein CASSYPGTGANTGELFF.

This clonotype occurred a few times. The CDR3 bases are TGTGCCAGTATGTCCAGGGGAGAGTACGAGCAGTACTTC. It codes for CASMSRGEYEQYF. The chain carries TRBV19 and TRBJ2-7; tentative D call: TRBD1 (6 bases). Germline loops: CDR1 LNHDA, CDR2 SQIVND (reference sequence). The CDR3 runs 13 residues. V gave up 7 bases and J gave up 4 bases, with 14 bases separating them.

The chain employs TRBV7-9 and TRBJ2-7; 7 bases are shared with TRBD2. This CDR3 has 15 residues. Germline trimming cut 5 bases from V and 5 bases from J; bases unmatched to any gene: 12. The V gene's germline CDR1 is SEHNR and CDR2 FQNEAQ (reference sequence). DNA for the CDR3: TGTGCCAGCAGCGCGTCAGGGACTAAAATTGACGAGCAGTACTTC. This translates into CASSASGTKIDEQYF.